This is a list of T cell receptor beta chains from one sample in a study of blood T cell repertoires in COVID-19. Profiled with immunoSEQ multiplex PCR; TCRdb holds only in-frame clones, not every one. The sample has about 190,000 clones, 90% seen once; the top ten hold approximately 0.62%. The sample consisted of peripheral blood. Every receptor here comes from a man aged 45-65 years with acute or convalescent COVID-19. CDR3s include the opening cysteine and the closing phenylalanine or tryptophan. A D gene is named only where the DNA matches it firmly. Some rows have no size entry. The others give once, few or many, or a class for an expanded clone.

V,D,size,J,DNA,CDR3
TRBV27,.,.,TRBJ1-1,TGTGCCAGCAGTCTAAACGTCATGGGGGGTGAAGCTTTCTTT,CASSLNVMGGEAFF
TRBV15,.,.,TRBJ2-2,TGTGCCACCAGCAGAGATCGGGGCACCGGGGAGCTGTTTTTT,CATSRDRGTGELFF
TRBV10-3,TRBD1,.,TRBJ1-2,TGTGCCATCAAAGGGACAGCCTCCGACTATGGCTACACCTTC,CAIKGTASDYGYTF
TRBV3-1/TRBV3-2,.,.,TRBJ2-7,TGTGCCAGCAGCCAAGCCCAGCCAGGGAAGTACGAGCAGTACTTC,CASSQAQPGKYEQYF
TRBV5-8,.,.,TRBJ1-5,TGTGCCAGCACCCGAGGGAGTCCCGGCAATCAGCCCCAGCATTTT,CASTRGSPGNQPQHF
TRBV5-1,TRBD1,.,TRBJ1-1,TGCGCCAGCAGCTTGGGCGTGGGACAGTACACTGAAGCTTTCTTT,CASSLGVGQYTEAFF
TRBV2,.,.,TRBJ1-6,TGTGCCAGCACCTGGCAAAGCTCCTATAATTCACCCCTCCACTTT,CASTWQSSYNSPLHF
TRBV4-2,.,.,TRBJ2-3,TGTGCCAGCAGCCAAGCCCTTGGAGCGCAGTATTTT,CASSQALGAQYF
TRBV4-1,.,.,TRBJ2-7,TGCGCCAGCAGCCAAGGGTCAGGGTGGAGCTACGAGCAGTACTTC,CASSQGSGWSYEQYF
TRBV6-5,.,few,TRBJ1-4,TGTGCCAGCAGGGACATAGATGAAAAACTGTTTTTT,CASRDIDEKLFF
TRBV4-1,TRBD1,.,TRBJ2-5,TGCGCCAGCAGCCCCATCCTACAGGGGGTAGGGGAGACCCAGTACTTC,CASSPILQGVGETQYF
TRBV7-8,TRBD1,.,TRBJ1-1,TGTGCCAGCAGCCGAGATCCCGACAGGGCGATAGGGGCTTTCTTT,CASSRDPDRAIGAFF
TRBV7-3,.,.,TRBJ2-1,TGTGCCAGCAGCTTGACAGCGTCCTACAATGAGCAGTTCTTC,CASSLTASYNEQFF
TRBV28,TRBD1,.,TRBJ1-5,TGTGCCAGCAGTCACAAACAGGGGGTCCCGGTACCCCAGCATTTT,CASSHKQGVPVPQHF
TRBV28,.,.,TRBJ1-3,TGTGCCAGCAGTCCGCAGACGGCGACGGGTCTTTCAAACACCATATATTTT,CASSPQTATGLSNTIYF
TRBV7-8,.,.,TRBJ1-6,TGTGCCAGCAGCTTAGTTGCCCAGGGTTATTCACCCCTCCACTTT,CASSLVAQGYSPLHF
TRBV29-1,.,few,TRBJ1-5,TGCAGCGTTGCGGAGTCAGGGTTTGGTCAGCCCCAGCATTTT,CSVAESGFGQPQHF
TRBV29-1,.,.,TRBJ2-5,TGCAGCGTTGGGGGCGGGGTGGAGACCCAGTACTTC,CSVGGGVETQYF
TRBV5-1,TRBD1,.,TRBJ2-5,TGCGCCAGCAGAACGGGACAGGCCCAAGAGACCCAGTACTTC,CASRTGQAQETQYF
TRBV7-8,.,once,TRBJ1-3,TGTGCCAGCAAACTAGGAAGGGATGAAAACACCATATATTTT,CASKLGRDENTIYF
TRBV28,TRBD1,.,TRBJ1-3,TGTGCCAGCAGTACCCGGGACAGGGCGGACACCATATATTTT,CASSTRDRADTIYF
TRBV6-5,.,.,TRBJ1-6,TGTGCCAGCAGTTATCCCGGGGATTCACCCCTCCACTTT,CASSYPGDSPLHF
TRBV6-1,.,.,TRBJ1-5,TGTGCCAGCAGTGCCATACAGAAGGGGGGGCTTCAGCCCCAGCATTTT,CASSAIQKGGLQPQHF
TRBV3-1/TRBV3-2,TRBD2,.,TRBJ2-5,TGTGCCAGCAGCTTAGCGGGAGATGAGACCCAGTACTTC,CASSLAGDETQYF
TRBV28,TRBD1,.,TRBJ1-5,TGTGCCAGCAGTGGCTGGCGCACAGGGGGGAATCAGCCCCAGCATTTT,CASSGWRTGGNQPQHF
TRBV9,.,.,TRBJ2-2,TGTGCCAGCAGCGTAGGTTCTACCTCGAACACCGGGGAGCTGTTTTTT,CASSVGSTSNTGELFF
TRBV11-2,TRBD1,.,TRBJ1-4,TGTGCCAGCAGCCCTACAGGGGTGAATGAAAAACTGTTTTTT,CASSPTGVNEKLFF
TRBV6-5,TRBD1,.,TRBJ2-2,TGTGCCAGCAGACGGACAGGGAACACCGGGGAGCTGTTTTTT,CASRRTGNTGELFF
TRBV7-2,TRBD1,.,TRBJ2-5,TGTGCCAGCAGCTTAGACAGGGGGCGAGAGACCCAGTACTTC,CASSLDRGRETQYF
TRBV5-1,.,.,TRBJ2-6,TGCGCCAGCAGCTTCGGACCACAGGGAATCCCCTCTGGGGCCAACGTCCTGACTTTC,CASSFGPQGIPSGANVLTF
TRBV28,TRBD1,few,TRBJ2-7,TGTGCCAGCAGTAGAGGGACAGGGCCAGGGGAGCAGTACTTC,CASSRGTGPGEQYF
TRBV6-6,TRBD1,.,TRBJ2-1,TGTGCCAGCAGGGACAGGGGGATGCTCTACAATGAGCAGTTCTTC,CASRDRGMLYNEQFF
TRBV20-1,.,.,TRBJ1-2,TGCAGTGCTAGAGACCGGGGGAGCTACACCTTC,CSARDRGSYTF
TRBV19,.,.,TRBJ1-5,TGTGCCAGTAGTTCGAGGGATCAGCCCCAGCATTTT,CASSSRDQPQHF
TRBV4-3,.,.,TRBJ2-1,TGCGCCAGCAGCCAAGATCTAGTCCCCAATGAGCAGTTCTTC,CASSQDLVPNEQFF
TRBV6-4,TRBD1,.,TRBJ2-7,TGTGCCAGCAGTGACTTGAGGGAACAGGGGAAATACGAGCAGTACTTC,CASSDLREQGKYEQYF
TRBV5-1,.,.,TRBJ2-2,TGCGCCAGCAGCTTGGGGCAGGCCGGCACCGGGGAGCTGTTTTTT,CASSLGQAGTGELFF
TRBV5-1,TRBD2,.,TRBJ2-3,TGCGCCAGCCGGGCGGGGGGCGGTACAGATACGCAGTATTTT,CASRAGGGTDTQYF
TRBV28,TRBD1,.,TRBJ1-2,TGTGCCAGCAGGACTTCCGGGACAGATACATGGGGCTACACCTTC,CASRTSGTDTWGYTF
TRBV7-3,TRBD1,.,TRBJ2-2,TGTGCCAGCAGCTGGACAGGGAGGACCGGGGAGCTGTTTTTT,CASSWTGRTGELFF
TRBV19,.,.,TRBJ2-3,TGTGCCAGCGGGAGTTTAAGCACAGATACGCAGTATTTT,CASGSLSTDTQYF
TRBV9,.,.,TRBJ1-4,TGTGCCAGCAGCGTAGCGGCAGGGTCAACTAATGAAAAACTGTTTTTT,CASSVAAGSTNEKLFF
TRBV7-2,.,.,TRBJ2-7,TGTGCCAGCAGCTTAGGCGCTAGCTCCGAGCAGTACTTC,CASSLGASSEQYF
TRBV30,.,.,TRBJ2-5,TGTGCCTGGTTGCGGGACGACATGATCCAAGAGACCCAGTACTTC,CAWLRDDMIQETQYF
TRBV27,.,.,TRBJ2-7,TGTGCCAGCAGTTTAGGGGGGGCGGACTACGAGCAGTACTTC,CASSLGGADYEQYF
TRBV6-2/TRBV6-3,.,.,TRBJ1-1,TGTGCCAGCAGCGCCTCCGGGGGTGGCACTGAAGCTTTCTTT,CASSASGGGTEAFF
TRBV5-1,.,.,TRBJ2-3,TGCGCCAGCAGCTTTGGGGCTAGCACAGATACGCAGTATTTT,CASSFGASTDTQYF
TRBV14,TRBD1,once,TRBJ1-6,TGTGCCAGCAGCCCTACGACAGGGTCTCGGTCACCCCTCCACTTT,CASSPTTGSRSPLHF
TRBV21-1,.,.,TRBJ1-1,TGTGCCAGCAGCAAATTACAGGGGAAACTGAACACTGAAGCTTTCTTT,CASSKLQGKLNTEAFF
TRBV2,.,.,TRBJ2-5,TGTGCCAGCAGTGAATCTCTGAACATAGAGACCCAGTACTTC,CASSESLNIETQYF
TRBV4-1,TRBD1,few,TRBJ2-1,TGCGCCAGCAGCCAAGTTCAGGGGGACAATGAGCAGTTCTTC,CASSQVQGDNEQFF
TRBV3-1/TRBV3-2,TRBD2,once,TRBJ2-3,TGTGCCAGCAGCAGACTAGCGGGAGCCGGGGGAGATACGCAGTATTTT,CASSRLAGAGGDTQYF
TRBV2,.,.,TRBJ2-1,TGTGCCAGCGAGACGGAGGACAGAGGTTACAATGAGCAGTTCTTC,CASETEDRGYNEQFF
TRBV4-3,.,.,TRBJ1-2,TGCGCCAGCAGCCAAGAACTCGGAAGGGGCTATGGCTACACCTTC,CASSQELGRGYGYTF
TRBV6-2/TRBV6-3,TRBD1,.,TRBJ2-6,TGTGCCAGCAGTAAGGACAGGGCTAGCTCTGGGGCCAACGTCCTGACTTTC,CASSKDRASSGANVLTF
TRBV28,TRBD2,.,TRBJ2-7,TGTGCCAGCAGTTTTGGTGGTGTGAGCGGGAGGACTTACTACGAGCAGTACTTC,CASSFGGVSGRTYYEQYF
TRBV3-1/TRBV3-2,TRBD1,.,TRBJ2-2,TGTGCCAGCAGCCCGACCCGAGGGACAGATAACACCGGGGAGCTGTTTTTT,CASSPTRGTDNTGELFF
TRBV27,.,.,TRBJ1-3,TGTGCCAGCAGTCCCTTTCCGGGTAGGACCATATATTTT,CASSPFPGRTIYF
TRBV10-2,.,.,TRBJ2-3,TGCGCCAGCAGTCCTTACCCTACTAGCACAGATACGCAGTATTTT,CASSPYPTSTDTQYF
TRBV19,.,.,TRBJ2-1,TGTGCCAGTAGTAGCCTAAGCGGGCCCAACAATGAGCAGTTCTTC,CASSSLSGPNNEQFF